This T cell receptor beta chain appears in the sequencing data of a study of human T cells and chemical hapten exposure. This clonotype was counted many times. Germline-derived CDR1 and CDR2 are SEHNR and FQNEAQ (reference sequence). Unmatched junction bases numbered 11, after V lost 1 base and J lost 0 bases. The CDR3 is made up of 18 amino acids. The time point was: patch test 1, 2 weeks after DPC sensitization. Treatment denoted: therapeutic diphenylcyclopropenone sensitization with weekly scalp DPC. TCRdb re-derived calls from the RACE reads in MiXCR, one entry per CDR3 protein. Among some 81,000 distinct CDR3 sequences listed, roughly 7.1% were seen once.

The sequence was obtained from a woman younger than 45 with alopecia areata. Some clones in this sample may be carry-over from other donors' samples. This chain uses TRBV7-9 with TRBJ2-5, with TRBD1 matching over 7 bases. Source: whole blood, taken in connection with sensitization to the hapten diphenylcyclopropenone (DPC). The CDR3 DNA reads TGTGCCAGCAGCTTAGGGGAGACAGGGATCCTCCACCAAGAGACCCAGTACTTC. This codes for CASSLGETGILHQETQYF.